The 24 T cell receptor beta chains reported below all come from one sample, sequenced in a study of blood T cells in healthy people across ages (dated by TCRdb to the mid-2010s). The library came from 5' RACE. Sequencing instrument: Illumina HiSeq 2500. The second PCR ran for roughly 7 to 12 cycles and used a J-beta primer mix along with a sample-barcoded 5' primer. Clones were called with MiXCR by TCRdb after fastp trimmed the public reads at Q25, and only in-frame beta chains were retained. One record per CDR3 amino acid sequence lists the most common genes and DNA. The sample has 500,000 to 600,000 distinct CDR3 sequences on record, roughly 29% of them singletons. The top ten hold roughly 18% of the sample. Sample: blood. The receptors here all came from a woman in her 70s in good health.

This chain joins TRBV24-1 and TRBJ2-5; no firm D call. Trimming left V 8 bases short and J 5 bases short, with 11 bases between. Germline loops: CDR1 KGHDR, CDR2 SFDVKD. CDR3 length equals 12 residues. CDR3 in amino acids: CATIPRWETQYF. CDR3 coding DNA: TGTGCCACCATTCCGAGGTGGGAGACCCAGTACTTC.

About this clonotype: This may arise from a read error, as a much more abundant clone is one base away. No conserved phenylalanine or tryptophan is present at the end of the CDR3, so a read error is the likely explanation. This sequence joins TRBV27 and TRBJ1-4, with D uncertain. The V gene's germline CDR1 is MNHEY and CDR2 SMNVEV (reference sequence). There are 14 residues in the CDR3. The germline V and J ends were trimmed by 3 bases and 7 bases, with 12 bases remaining between them. CDR3 protein: CASSFRALGEKLFL. In DNA form, the CDR3 reads TGTGCCAGCAGTTTTAGGGCGCTTGGTGAAAAACTGTTTCTT.

The rearrangement uses TRBV12-3 or TRBV12-4 and TRBJ1-2; D is perhaps TRBD1 (6 bases). V lost 3 bases, J lost 8 bases, and 10 bases lay in between. The CDR3 length is 12 residues. The DNA of the CDR3 is TGTGCCAGCAGTTTTAACAGGGTCGGCTACACCTTC. It codes for CASSFNRVGYTF.

This clonotype was seen a few times. J is TRBJ1-4 and V is TRBV25-1; 7 positions agree with TRBD1. The J segment lost 7 bases and the V segment lost 4 bases, leaving 6 bases of the junction unmatched. In germline, CDR1 is MGHDK, CDR2 SYGVNS. The CDR3 has 14 residues. DNA for the CDR3: TGTGCCAGCAGTGGGAGGGGGCAGATTGAAAAACTGTTTTTT. Protein product: CASSGRGQIEKLFF. The variable domain in full, completed from reference TRBV25-1 and TRBJ1-4, reads EADIYQTPRYLVIGTGKKITLECSQTMGHDKMYWYQQDPGMELHLIHYSYGVNSTEKGDLSSESTVSRIRTEHFPLTLESARPSHTSQYLCASSGRGQIEKLFFGSGTQLSVL.

This clonotype was counted between two and nine times. The V gene is TRBV24-1, the J gene TRBJ2-5; 7 nucleotides align to TRBD1. The end of the DNA fits TRBJ2-1 better, so the J call may be wrong. The CDR3 has 15 amino acids. Germline V gives CDR1 KGHDR, CDR2 SFDVKD. The CDR3, as DNA: TGTGCCACCAGTGATTTAGAGACAGGGAGTAATGAGCAGTTCTTC. Its protein product is CATSDLETGSNEQFF.

This clonotype was detected only a few times. This chain uses TRBV5-1 with TRBJ2-4; D not certain. CDR3 length equals 16 residues. The germline V and J ends were trimmed by 4 bases and 3 bases, with 17 bases remaining between them. CDR1 SGHRS and CDR2 YFSETQ come from the germline V gene. The CDR3 DNA reads as TGCGCCAGCAGCGTAGTCTCGGGTAGTTACAAAAACATTCAGTACTTC. It translates to CASSVVSGSYKNIQYF. Combining the CDR3 with reference TRBV5-1 and TRBJ2-4 gives the whole variable domain KAGVTQTPRYLIKTRGQQVTLSCSPISGHRSVSWYQQTPGQGLQFLFEYFSETQRNKGNFPGRFSGRQFSNSRSEMNVSTLELGDSALYLCASSVVSGSYKNIQYFGAGTRLSVL.

The gene calls are TRBV6-4 and TRBJ1-1; the match to TRBD1 covers 9 bases. Losses at the gene ends were 6 bases for V and 4 bases for J; bases not matched to a gene: 12. Per the germline V gene, CDR1 is MRHNA and CDR2 is SNTAGT. CDR3 length: 16 amino acids. DNA of the CDR3: TGTGCCAGCAGCCTTACGACAGGGGGAAGGAGCACTGAAGCTTTCTTT. Translating it yields CASSLTTGGRSTEAFF.

The genes are TRBV18 and TRBJ1-2, with TRBD1 identical over 12 bases. The germline gives CDR1 KGHSH, CDR2 LQKENI. V gave up 3 bases and J gave up 3 bases; unmatched junction bases: 5. The CDR3 loop spans 16 amino acids. The CDR3 DNA reads as TGTGCCAGCTCACCCCGGGGACAGGGGGCGTACTATGGCTACACCTTC. As protein: CASSPRGQGAYYGYTF.

This clonotype was detected a few times. The rearrangement uses TRBV28 and TRBJ1-1; a possible D gene is TRBD1 (5 bases). V lost 7 bases and J lost 5, with 17 bases in between. The germline V gene has CDR1 MDHEN and CDR2 SYDVKM. The CDR3 totals 14 residues. CDR3 loop: CASTLMGRRTEAFF. The CDR3 coding sequence is TGTGCCAGCACTCTGATGGGGCGGAGGACTGAAGCTTTCTTT.

CDR3 coding DNA: TGCAGTGCTACAGGGGGAGGAAGCACTGAAGCTTTCTTT. This translates into CSATGGGSTEAFF. This chain connects TRBV20-1 to TRBJ1-1, with 7 bases that match TRBD1. The CDR3 sequence is 13 residues long. Trimming at V came to 4 bases and at J to 4 bases, leaving 6 bases not matched to a gene. Germline-derived CDR1 and CDR2 are DFQATT and SNEGSKA (reference sequence).

This chain connects TRBV29-1 to TRBJ2-7, with 8 bases fitting TRBD1. The CDR3 runs to 13 residues. CDR1 is SQVTM and CDR2 is ANQGSEA in the germline V gene. V gave up 6 bases and J gave up 3 bases; unmatched junction bases: 7. For the CDR3, the DNA is TGCAGCGTAGCAGGGGGCGAGAACTACGAGCAGTACTTC. Translation: CSVAGGENYEQYF.

For the CDR3, the DNA is TGTGCCAGCAGCCATGGACAGGGGGGCATGGGGACCGAAGCTTTCTTT. Translating it yields CASSHGQGGMGTEAFF. The gene calls are TRBV4-2 and TRBJ1-1, with 10 bases that match TRBD1. Germline V gene lookup returns CDR1 LGHNA and CDR2 YNFKEQ. The CDR3 contains 16 residues. V lost 3 bases to trimming and J lost 8 bases; unmatched junction nucleotides: 12.

This clonotype was observed a few times. The chain recombines TRBV7-8 with TRBJ2-1; TRBD2 matches 9 bases. V shed 7 bases and J 8 bases; nucleotides not matched to a gene: 9. Germline CDR1 is SGHVS and CDR2 is FQNEAQ. The CDR3 covers 14 residues. CDR3 protein: CASMLAGFYDEQFF. The DNA for the CDR3 is TGTGCCAGCATGCTAGCGGGATTTTACGATGAGCAGTTCTTC. Full variable domain (rest looked up from reference TRBV7-8 and TRBJ2-1): GAGVSQSPRYKVAKRGQDVALRCDPISGHVSLFWYQQALGQGPEFLTYFQNEAQLDKSGLPSDRFFAERPEGSVSTLKIQRTQQEDSAVYLCASMLAGFYDEQFFGPGTRLTVL.

V and J are TRBV7-2 and TRBJ2-2, with D uncertain. The germline V gene has CDR1 SGHTA and CDR2 FQGNSA. The CDR3 is 13 amino acids. Trimming removed 1 base from V and 7 bases from J, with 7 bases in between. CDR3 amino acids: CASSLEQVGELFF. CDR3 DNA: TGTGCCAGCAGCTTAGAGCAAGTCGGGGAGCTGTTTTTT.

This clonotype was counted ten times or more. This chain links TRBV10-3 with TRBJ1-4, with TRBD1 matching 7 bases. V shed 0 bases, J shed 5 bases, and the junction held 3 bases outside the gene matches. The length of the CDR3 is 15 residues. In germline, CDR1 is ENHRY, CDR2 SYGVKD. The CDR3 loop is CAISESGQLNEKLFF. In nucleotides, the CDR3 is TGTGCCATCAGTGAGTCGGGACAGCTGAATGAAAAACTGTTTTTT.

The CDR3 DNA sequence: TGTGCCAGCAGCTTAGCCGGGGGGGTGGTCAATGAGCAGTTCTTC. Translating it yields CASSLAGGVVNEQFF. The chain links TRBV7-9 to TRBJ2-1; 8 nucleotides align to TRBD2. This CDR3 is 15 amino acids long. Germline CDR1 is SEHNR and CDR2 is FQNEAQ (reference sequence). The trim removed 0 bases at V and 6 bases at J, leaving 4 bases unmatched.

V is TRBV29-1 and J is TRBJ2-4; possibly TRBD2 for D (5 bases). CDR3 size: 13 residues. Trimming pared 0 bases from V and 15 bases from J, leaving 18 bases between. From germline, CDR1 is SQVTM and CDR2 ANQGSEA. The CDR3 nucleotides read TGCAGCGTTGAAGATTTAGAGGGAGTACTTCGGTACTTC. Amino acid sequence: CSVEDLEGVLRYF.

This clonotype was picked up a small number of times. This chain links TRBV20-1 with TRBJ2-5, with D hard to call. The CDR3 is made up of 15 amino acids. CDR1 and CDR2 from the germline V gene are DFQATT and SNEGSKA (reference sequence). V was shortened by 1 base and J by 5 bases, with 17 bases between the two germline ends. CDR3 DNA sequence: TGCAGTGCTAGAGTCGCGACCGGGCCAAGGGAGACCCAGTACTTC. Translation gives CSARVATGPRETQYF.

J is TRBJ2-7 and V is TRBV18; D tentatively fits TRBD1 or TRBD2 (5 bases each). CDR3 length: 13 amino acids. CDR1 and CDR2 from the germline V gene are KGHSH and LQKENI. Between the trimmed V and J ends, which lost 1 base and 5 bases, there was a span of 9 bases. This chain's CDR3 is CASSPRRDDEQYF. CDR3 in DNA: TGTGCCAGCTCACCACGCAGGGACGACGAGCAGTACTTC.

A few counts support this clonotype. V gene TRBV20-1 combines with J gene TRBJ2-7; D call uncertain. Germline V CDR1 and CDR2: DFQATT, SNEGSKA (reference sequence). The CDR3 runs to 14 residues. V was trimmed by 3 bases and J by 7 bases, leaving 19 bases between them. The CDR3 sequence: CSARYTGLSGEQYF. Written as DNA, the CDR3 is TGCAGTGCTAGGTACACCGGGTTATCTGGAGAGCAGTACTTC.

This clonotype was counted a few times. The chain recombines TRBV19 with TRBJ1-2; TRBD1 aligns across 10 bases. The trim removed 5 bases at V and 5 bases at J, leaving 8 bases unmatched. CDR3 size: 15 residues. Germline lookup yields CDR1 LNHDA and CDR2 SQIVND (reference sequence). This chain's CDR3 is CASSLGQGLFYGYTF. The CDR3, as DNA: TGTGCCAGTAGTCTGGGACAGGGGCTTTTTTATGGCTACACCTTC.

The chain combines TRBV20-1 with TRBJ2-4; 8 bases line up with TRBD1. The V segment lost 0 bases and the J segment 3 bases; nucleotides outside the gene matches: 4. The CDR3 runs 15 residues. Germline assignment: CDR1 DFQATT and CDR2 SNEGSKA (reference sequence). DNA of the CDR3: TGCAGTGCTAGAGAGCCCGGGACAGGCAAAAACATTCAGTACTTC. It translates to CSAREPGTGKNIQYF.

This clonotype has a handful of counts. The chain carries TRBV5-1 and TRBJ2-3; TRBD2 agrees at 15 bases. The CDR3 is 16 amino acids. Unmatched junction bases numbered 3, after V lost 4 bases and J lost 3 bases. Per germline, CDR1 SGHRS and CDR2 YFSETQ. CDR3 bases: TGCGCCAGCAGCAGGGGGACTAGCGGGGGGACAGATACGCAGTATTTT. Its protein product is CASSRGTSGGTDTQYF.

Only a few counts were recorded for this clonotype. The chain recombines TRBV25-1 with TRBJ1-3; tentative D call: TRBD1 (5 bases). Germline V gives CDR1 MGHDK, CDR2 SYGVNS. V lost 6 bases, J lost 0 bases, and 15 bases lay in between. The CDR3 is 16 amino acids. The CDR3 coding sequence is TGTGCCAGCAGCCCAGCCCCGGGACGCTCTGGAAACACCATATATTTT. It specifies CASSPAPGRSGNTIYF.